These T cell receptor beta chains were read from a single sample in a study of blood T cell repertoires in COVID-19. The data were produced by immunoSEQ multiplex PCR, yet TCRdb's version contains in-frame clones alone and is incomplete. The table has about 83,000 clones, more than 70% seen once; the top ten hold 8%. The sequencing input was peripheral blood. These receptor sequences come from a man aged 50-60 years with active COVID-19. The CDR3 runs from the conserved cysteine through the conserved F or W. A D gene is named only where the DNA matches it firmly. Clone size, where shown, is once, few, many, or a class for clones that have expanded.

D gene: TRBD1
J gene: TRBJ2-5
CDR3 length: 16
V gene: TRBV11-3
clone size: -
CDR3 protein: CASSLRDRGIEETQYF
CDR3 DNA: TGTGCCAGCAGCTTACGCGACAGGGGCATCGAAGAGACCCAGTACTTC

D gene: TRBD2
J gene: TRBJ2-3
CDR3 length: 17
V gene: TRBV15
clone size: -
CDR3 protein: CATSSGLAGGFTDTQYF
CDR3 DNA: TGTGCCACCAGCTCAGGCCTAGCGGGGGGCTTCACAGATACGCAGTATTTT

D gene: -
J gene: TRBJ2-5
CDR3 length: 13
V gene: TRBV9
clone size: -
CDR3 protein: CASSRQPQETQYF
CDR3 DNA: TGTGCCAGCAGTCGACAGCCCCAAGAGACCCAGTACTTC

D gene: -
J gene: TRBJ1-6
CDR3 length: 14
V gene: TRBV7-6
clone size: -
CDR3 protein: CASSSGQINSPLHF
CDR3 DNA: TGTGCCAGCAGCTCTGGACAGATTAATTCACCCCTCCACTTT

D gene: TRBD1
J gene: TRBJ2-1
CDR3 length: 15
V gene: TRBV7-6
clone size: -
CDR3 protein: CASSPKDRGQGEQFF
CDR3 DNA: TGTGCCAGCAGCCCTAAGGACAGGGGGCAGGGTGAGCAGTTCTTC

D gene: -
J gene: TRBJ2-3
CDR3 length: 19
V gene: TRBV21-1
clone size: -
CDR3 protein: CASSRGAGGLAGGSDTQYF
CDR3 DNA: TGTGCCAGCAGCAGAGGGGCCGGAGGGCTAGCGGGAGGATCAGATACGCAGTATTTT

D gene: TRBD2
J gene: TRBJ2-3
CDR3 length: 14
V gene: TRBV2
clone size: few
CDR3 protein: CASSGGLPPDTQYF
CDR3 DNA: TGTGCCAGCAGCGGGGGACTACCCCCAGATACGCAGTATTTT

D gene: -
J gene: TRBJ2-7
CDR3 length: 15
V gene: TRBV7-2
clone size: -
CDR3 protein: CASSIGRTRTYEQYF
CDR3 DNA: TGTGCCAGCAGCATAGGAAGGACTCGTACCTACGAGCAGTACTTC

D gene: -
J gene: TRBJ1-2
CDR3 length: 12
V gene: TRBV7-9
clone size: once
CDR3 protein: CASSPGTRGYTF
CDR3 DNA: TGTGCCAGCAGCCCCGGGACACGCGGCTACACCTTC

D gene: TRBD1
J gene: TRBJ1-5
CDR3 length: 17
V gene: TRBV19
clone size: -
CDR3 protein: CASTPWVPGQGDQPQHF
CDR3 DNA: TGTGCCAGTACCCCATGGGTACCGGGACAGGGGGACCAGCCCCAGCATTTT

D gene: TRBD2
J gene: TRBJ2-1
CDR3 length: 17
V gene: TRBV5-1
clone size: -
CDR3 protein: CASSKGLADPSYNEQFF
CDR3 DNA: TGCGCCAGCAGCAAGGGACTAGCGGACCCCTCCTACAATGAGCAGTTCTTC

D gene: -
J gene: TRBJ1-1
CDR3 length: 13
V gene: TRBV5-5
clone size: -
CDR3 protein: CASSQGTHTEAFF
CDR3 DNA: TGTGCCAGCAGCCAGGGGACCCACACTGAAGCTTTCTTT

D gene: TRBD2
J gene: TRBJ2-1
CDR3 length: 15
V gene: TRBV7-2
clone size: -
CDR3 protein: CASSPGLEAYNEQFF
CDR3 DNA: TGTGCCAGCAGCCCGGGACTAGAGGCCTACAATGAGCAGTTCTTC

D gene: TRBD2
J gene: TRBJ2-1
CDR3 length: 17
V gene: TRBV5-1
clone size: -
CDR3 protein: CASSGGTSGIPYNEQFF
CDR3 DNA: TGCGCCAGCAGCGGGGGTACTAGCGGGATACCCTACAATGAGCAGTTCTTC

D gene: TRBD1
J gene: TRBJ2-1
CDR3 length: 13
V gene: TRBV5-6
clone size: -
CDR3 protein: CASSPTGGNEQFF
CDR3 DNA: TGTGCCAGCAGCCCGACAGGGGGCAATGAGCAGTTCTTC

D gene: TRBD2
J gene: TRBJ2-1
CDR3 length: 20
V gene: TRBV9
clone size: -
CDR3 protein: CASSAPQGTSGGTTDNEQFF
CDR3 DNA: TGTGCCAGCAGCGCCCCCCAAGGGACTAGCGGGGGCACCACGGACAATGAGCAGTTCTTC

D gene: TRBD2
J gene: TRBJ2-5
CDR3 length: 16
V gene: TRBV7-9
clone size: -
CDR3 protein: CASSPTSGRAGETQYF
CDR3 DNA: TGTGCCAGCAGCCCCACTAGCGGGAGGGCCGGAGAGACCCAGTACTTC

D gene: TRBD1
J gene: TRBJ1-3
CDR3 length: 14
V gene: TRBV9
clone size: -
CDR3 protein: CASSRQGGGNTIYF
CDR3 DNA: TGTGCCAGCAGCCGACAGGGAGGAGGAAACACCATATATTTT

D gene: TRBD2
J gene: TRBJ2-5
CDR3 length: 14
V gene: TRBV6-5
clone size: -
CDR3 protein: CASSRAPGGETQYF
CDR3 DNA: TGTGCCAGCAGTCGCGCCCCGGGGGGGGAGACCCAGTACTTC

D gene: -
J gene: TRBJ1-1
CDR3 length: 14
V gene: TRBV7-2
clone size: -
CDR3 protein: CASSLVGTNTEAFF
CDR3 DNA: TGTGCCAGCAGCTTAGTTGGGACAAACACTGAAGCTTTCTTT

D gene: TRBD1
J gene: TRBJ1-2
CDR3 length: 13
V gene: TRBV6-5
clone size: once
CDR3 protein: CASRTGGDYGYTF
CDR3 DNA: TGTGCCAGCAGGACAGGGGGGGATTATGGCTACACCTTC

D gene: TRBD2
J gene: TRBJ2-3
CDR3 length: 16
V gene: TRBV5-4
clone size: -
CDR3 protein: CASSRRTSRGTDTQYF
CDR3 DNA: TGTGCCAGCAGCCGCCGGACTAGTAGGGGCACAGATACGCAGTATTTT

D gene: -
J gene: TRBJ1-4
CDR3 length: 14
V gene: TRBV2
clone size: -
CDR3 protein: CASRKGDLGEKLFF
CDR3 DNA: TGTGCCAGCAGGAAGGGGGATTTGGGGGAAAAACTGTTTTTT

D gene: -
J gene: TRBJ1-6
CDR3 length: 16
V gene: TRBV7-9
clone size: once
CDR3 protein: CASSSPADTVNSPLHF
CDR3 DNA: TGTGCCAGCAGCTCCCCCGCGGACACGGTCAATTCACCCCTCCACTTT

D gene: -
J gene: TRBJ1-2
CDR3 length: 14
V gene: TRBV28
clone size: -
CDR3 protein: CASSFTGGYYGYTF
CDR3 DNA: TGTGCCAGCAGTTTCACCGGGGGTTACTATGGCTACACCTTC

D gene: TRBD2
J gene: TRBJ2-1
CDR3 length: 16
V gene: TRBV6-1
clone size: -
CDR3 protein: CASSELAGSSYNEQFF
CDR3 DNA: TGTGCCAGCAGTGAATTAGCGGGGAGCTCCTACAATGAGCAGTTCTTC

D gene: -
J gene: TRBJ2-7
CDR3 length: 14
V gene: TRBV28
clone size: -
CDR3 protein: CASSLGRPLYEQYF
CDR3 DNA: TGTGCCAGCAGTTTGGGGAGGCCCCTCTACGAGCAGTACTTC

D gene: -
J gene: TRBJ1-4
CDR3 length: 14
V gene: TRBV28
clone size: -
CDR3 protein: CASSLAGPNEKLFF
CDR3 DNA: TGTGCCAGCAGTTTAGCAGGGCCTAATGAAAAACTGTTTTTT

D gene: -
J gene: TRBJ1-3
CDR3 length: 15
V gene: TRBV6-6
clone size: once
CDR3 protein: CASTISSVRGNTIYF
CDR3 DNA: TGTGCCAGCACCATTTCTTCAGTACGTGGAAACACCATATATTTT

D gene: -
J gene: TRBJ2-6
CDR3 length: 19
V gene: TRBV5-1
clone size: -
CDR3 protein: CASSKSGQTSPSGANVLTF
CDR3 DNA: TGCGCCAGCAGCAAGTCCGGACAGACGAGCCCGTCTGGGGCCAACGTCCTGACTTTC

D gene: TRBD1
J gene: TRBJ2-7
CDR3 length: 15
V gene: TRBV3-1/TRBV3-2
clone size: -
CDR3 protein: CASSQGPGQHYEQYF
CDR3 DNA: TGTGCCAGCAGCCAAGGTCCGGGACAGCACTACGAGCAGTACTTC

D gene: -
J gene: TRBJ2-2
CDR3 length: 17
V gene: TRBV5-6
clone size: -
CDR3 protein: CASRHRSYYPNTGELFF
CDR3 DNA: TGTGCCAGCAGGCACAGGAGCTACTACCCGAACACCGGGGAGCTGTTTTTT

D gene: TRBD1
J gene: TRBJ1-2
CDR3 length: 13
V gene: TRBV5-1
clone size: -
CDR3 protein: CASSWGQGNGYTF
CDR3 DNA: TGCGCCAGCAGCTGGGGACAGGGAAACGGCTACACCTTC

D gene: TRBD1
J gene: TRBJ2-7
CDR3 length: 15
V gene: TRBV10-3
clone size: -
CDR3 protein: CAISESDREAYEQYF
CDR3 DNA: TGTGCCATCAGTGAGTCGGACAGGGAAGCCTACGAGCAGTACTTC

D gene: TRBD1
J gene: TRBJ1-3
CDR3 length: 13
V gene: TRBV5-4
clone size: -
CDR3 protein: CASSKDRADTIYF
CDR3 DNA: TGTGCCAGCAGCAAGGACAGGGCGGACACCATATATTTT

D gene: -
J gene: TRBJ2-1
CDR3 length: 15
V gene: TRBV5-6
clone size: -
CDR3 protein: CASSLAPSSYNEQFF
CDR3 DNA: TGTGCCAGCAGCTTGGCTCCGAGCTCCTACAATGAGCAGTTCTTC

D gene: TRBD2
J gene: TRBJ2-5
CDR3 length: 15
V gene: TRBV5-1
clone size: once
CDR3 protein: CASSLGSGGQETQYF
CDR3 DNA: TGCGCCAGCAGCTTAGGTAGCGGGGGACAAGAGACCCAGTACTTC

D gene: TRBD2
J gene: TRBJ2-3
CDR3 length: 17
V gene: TRBV2
clone size: -
CDR3 protein: CASGGTSGGASTDTQYF
CDR3 DNA: TGTGCCAGTGGTGGGACTAGCGGGGGGGCAAGCACAGATACGCAGTATTTT

D gene: -
J gene: TRBJ2-7
CDR3 length: 15
V gene: TRBV7-2
clone size: -
CDR3 protein: CASSLRSGTPYEQYF
CDR3 DNA: TGTGCCAGCAGCCTACGGTCAGGAACCCCCTACGAGCAGTACTTC

D gene: -
J gene: TRBJ2-7
CDR3 length: 14
V gene: TRBV9
clone size: -
CDR3 protein: CASSVSGKSYEQYF
CDR3 DNA: TGTGCCAGCAGCGTTTCAGGGAAGTCCTACGAGCAGTACTTC

D gene: TRBD1
J gene: TRBJ2-1
CDR3 length: 14
V gene: TRBV9
clone size: -
CDR3 protein: CASSAGQGGNEQFF
CDR3 DNA: TGTGCCAGCAGCGCCGGACAGGGAGGCAATGAGCAGTTCTTC

D gene: TRBD2
J gene: TRBJ2-1
CDR3 length: 15
V gene: TRBV5-1
clone size: -
CDR3 protein: CASSGGTSEGNEQFF
CDR3 DNA: TGCGCCAGCAGCGGCGGGACTAGCGAGGGCAATGAGCAGTTCTTC

D gene: -
J gene: TRBJ2-7
CDR3 length: 15
V gene: TRBV11-1
clone size: -
CDR3 protein: CASSSPLEGIYEQYF
CDR3 DNA: TGTGCCAGCAGTTCACCCCTAGAGGGCATCTACGAGCAGTACTTC

D gene: -
J gene: TRBJ1-1
CDR3 length: 12
V gene: TRBV6-5
clone size: -
CDR3 protein: CASSLQQGKAFF
CDR3 DNA: TGTGCCAGCAGTCTCCAACAGGGCAAAGCTTTCTTT

D gene: -
J gene: TRBJ2-2
CDR3 length: 16
V gene: TRBV11-2
clone size: -
CDR3 protein: CASSDSGTTFTGELFF
CDR3 DNA: TGTGCCAGCAGCGACTCCGGGACAACGTTCACCGGGGAGCTGTTTTTT

D gene: TRBD2
J gene: TRBJ2-1
CDR3 length: 15
V gene: TRBV7-2
clone size: -
CDR3 protein: CASSLDRGGYNEQFF
CDR3 DNA: TGTGCCAGCAGCTTAGACCGCGGGGGGTACAATGAGCAGTTCTTC

D gene: TRBD2
J gene: TRBJ2-3
CDR3 length: 18
V gene: TRBV5-1
clone size: -
CDR3 protein: CASSLELGLAASTDTQYF
CDR3 DNA: TGCGCCAGCAGCTTGGAGTTAGGACTAGCGGCTAGCACAGATACGCAGTATTTT

D gene: -
J gene: TRBJ1-1
CDR3 length: 13
V gene: TRBV11-3
clone size: -
CDR3 protein: CASSHFPTLQAFF
CDR3 DNA: TGTGCCAGCAGCCACTTTCCGACACTCCAAGCTTTCTTT

D gene: -
J gene: TRBJ2-5
CDR3 length: 15
V gene: TRBV24-1
clone size: -
CDR3 protein: CATSDSTRPQETQYF
CDR3 DNA: TGTGCCACCAGTGATAGCACGCGCCCCCAAGAGACCCAGTACTTC